The text below deals with one T cell receptor beta chain. CDR3 length: 12 residues. Trimming removed 1 base at V and 10 bases at J, with 11 bases between. Looked up from germline, CDR1 is SGHVS and CDR2 is FNYEAQ. The sample comes from a study of shared clonotypes between healthy human individuals. At the level of the study: Each donor's CD8 memory used one plate, CD8 naive two, each CD4 subset three.

On sorted subsets, replicate PCRs used 200 to 250 ng DNA, or about 30,000 T cell genomes. Assay: immunoSEQ multiplex PCR; the TCRdb copy retains only in-frame clones and omits some. This sample has about 2 million clones, with roughly 94% found just once. Terminally differentiated effector memory CD45RA+ cells were left out of the naive CD8 fraction, which was CD45RO-negative and positively selected for CCR7. The chain links TRBV7-6 to TRBJ2-7; D is perhaps TRBD1 or TRBD2 (5 bases each). The receptor was derived from a man younger than 30 in good health. Sequencing was done on a sample of naive CD8+ T cells sorted from blood. The CDR3 loop reads CASSLDGADQYF. The CDR3 DNA reads as TGTGCCAGCAGCTTAGACGGGGCGGACCAGTACTTC.